This note documents a single TCR beta chain sequence. Antigen: not known. At the Johns Hopkins FTIC core, DNA taken from cultured CD4+ T cells was sequenced by way of the Oncomine TCR Beta short-read assay. Genomic DNA from cultured CD4+ T cells was extracted. TCRdb reprocessed the PCR reads via MiXCR and lists one record per CDR3 protein. The sample includes about 13,000 distinct CDR3 sequences, roughly two thirds seen only once; the top ten take over 10%. CDR3 length equals 17 residues. V dropped 5 bases and J dropped 0 bases, with 19 bases sitting between them. The V gene's germline CDR1 is LNHNV and CDR2 YYDKDF (reference sequence). These data belong to a study of vaccination and CD4 T cells after COVID-19. Treatment noted: roughly nine-day PBMC culture with coronavirus spike peptide pools or control peptides (ViraFEST assay).

Sequenced material: CD4+ T cells from blood, cultured in vitro. The chain joins TRBV15 to TRBJ1-1; perhaps TRBD1 as D (6 bases). This receptor was obtained from a human donor who had recovered from COVID-19. CDR3 loop: CATSWGGTGWMNTEAFF. CDR3 nucleotide sequence: TGTGCCACCAGCTGGGGGGGAACAGGGTGGATGAACACTGAAGCTTTCTTT.